The rows below give T cell receptor beta chains drawn from one sample of a study of shared clonotypes between healthy human individuals. TCRdb keeps only in-frame clones here, not all; method: immunoSEQ multiplex PCR. The table includes around 2.1 million clones, approximately 94% detected once. The sample consisted of naive CD8+ T cells from PBMCs. Receptor source: a young man in good health. Some clones in this sample may be carry-over from other donors' samples. Each CDR3 is given with its conserved first and last residue. Fields, in order: J gene, clone size, V gene, D gene, CDR3 protein, CDR3 DNA. The D gene is left open where the match is weak. The size field is filled for only some rows; it gives once, few, many or a size class.

TRBJ1-5 | . | TRBV19 | . | CASSSTALNQPQHF | TGTGCCAGTAGTAGTACAGCCCTGAATCAGCCCCAGCATTTT
TRBJ2-3 | . | TRBV28 | TRBD2 | CASSLSGGSRTDTQYF | TGTGCCAGCAGTTTATCTGGCGGGAGTCGCACAGATACGCAGTATTTT
TRBJ2-3 | . | TRBV2 | . | CASSLLDSTDTQYF | TGTGCCAGCAGCCTTTTGGACAGCACAGATACGCAGTATTTT
TRBJ2-5 | . | TRBV6-1 | . | CASKFLRVRGETQYF | TGTGCCAGCAAGTTCCTCAGGGTGAGGGGTGAGACCCAGTACTTC
TRBJ2-7 | . | TRBV28 | . | CASSLSSGGTLSYF | TGTGCCAGCAGTTTATCCTCCGGGGGCACTTTATCGTACTTC
TRBJ2-7 | . | TRBV11-2 | . | CASSLGAGGSYEQYF | TGTGCCAGCAGCTTAGGAGCGGGTGGGTCCTACGAGCAGTACTTC
TRBJ2-1 | . | TRBV11-2 | . | CASSWGLTSSYNEQFF | TGTGCCAGCAGCTGGGGACTCACGAGCTCCTACAATGAGCAGTTCTTC
TRBJ2-1 | . | TRBV10-1 | TRBD1 | CASSDPSGTVSYNEQFF | TGCGCCAGCAGTGACCCCTCCGGGACAGTTTCCTACAATGAGCAGTTCTTC
TRBJ2-1 | . | TRBV25-1 | . | CASSEYRGHPIYNEQFF | TGTGCCAGCAGTGAATATCGGGGCCATCCCATCTACAATGAGCAGTTCTTC
TRBJ2-7 | . | TRBV7-2 | TRBD2 | CASSLGTSGAEEQYF | TGTGCCAGCAGCTTAGGGACTAGCGGAGCTGAAGAGCAGTACTTC
TRBJ2-3 | . | TRBV9 | . | CASSTRVDTQYF | TGTGCCAGCAGCACCCGAGTCGATACGCAGTATTTT
TRBJ1-4 | . | TRBV19 | TRBD1 | CASSIGTGEEKLFF | TGTGCCAGTAGTATCGGGACAGGGGAAGAAAAACTGTTTTTT
TRBJ1-4 | . | TRBV7-9 | . | CASSRSGVGNEKLFF | TGTGCCAGCAGCCGCTCGGGGGTCGGGAATGAAAAACTGTTTTTT
TRBJ1-3 | . | TRBV7-9 | . | CASRHASGNTIYF | TGTGCCAGCAGACACGCCTCTGGAAACACCATATATTTT
TRBJ1-2 | . | TRBV7-9 | . | CASSFSASNNYGYTF | TGTGCCAGCAGCTTTAGTGCCAGTAATAACTATGGCTACACCTTC
TRBJ2-7 | . | TRBV2 | . | CASSEYPRWEQASYEQYF | TGTGCCAGCAGTGAATACCCGCGCTGGGAGCAGGCCTCCTACGAGCAGTACTTC
TRBJ1-1 | . | TRBV6-5 | . | CASSYRQMNTEAFF | TGTGCCAGCAGTTACAGGCAGATGAACACTGAAGCTTTCTTT
TRBJ1-2 | . | TRBV19 | . | CASTRGPANYGYTF | TGTGCCAGTACCCGGGGCCCGGCTAACTATGGCTACACCTTC
TRBJ2-2 | . | TRBV6-4 | . | CASSEGRGTNTGELFF | TGTGCCAGCAGTGAGGGGCGGGGAACGAACACCGGGGAGCTGTTTTTT
TRBJ1-2 | . | TRBV27 | . | CASSLFPTGPYGYTF | TGTGCCAGCAGTTTATTCCCGACAGGACCCTATGGCTACACCTTC
TRBJ1-2 | few | TRBV4-1 | TRBD1 | CASSLRDRDFHYGYTF | TGCGCCAGCAGCCTCCGGGACAGGGATTTTCACTATGGCTACACCTTC
TRBJ2-1 | . | TRBV5-6 | . | CASSFRPRELSYNEQFF | TGTGCCAGCAGCTTTCGCCCACGGGAGTTGTCCTACAATGAGCAGTTCTTC
TRBJ1-5 | . | TRBV28 | TRBD1 | CASSGRRDRGLYSNQPQHF | TGTGCCAGCAGTGGTCGCCGGGACAGGGGACTTTATAGCAATCAGCCCCAGCATTTT
TRBJ2-7 | . | TRBV7-4 | TRBD2 | CASSPASGSVNEQYF | TGTGCCAGCAGCCCCGCTAGCGGGAGTGTCAACGAGCAGTACTTC
TRBJ2-1 | . | TRBV18 | . | CASSPPLGGGEQFF | TGTGCCAGCTCACCTCCCTTAGGGGGAGGTGAGCAGTTCTTC
TRBJ2-6 | . | TRBV10-3 | . | CAISDEGARGANVLTF | TGTGCCATCAGTGACGAAGGGGCGCGGGGGGCCAACGTCCTGACTTTC
TRBJ2-5 | . | TRBV6-5 | . | CASSYSFRVETQYF | TGTGCCAGCAGTTACTCCTTCAGGGTGGAGACCCAGTACTTC
TRBJ1-2 | . | TRBV7-6 | . | CASSLVGDYYGYTF | TGTGCCAGCAGCCTCGTCGGGGATTACTATGGCTACACCTTC
TRBJ2-3 | . | TRBV7-3 | . | CASSMRGGGTSTDTQYF | TGTGCCAGCAGTATGAGGGGGGGCGGGACGAGCACAGATACGCAGTATTTT
TRBJ1-1 | . | TRBV28 | . | CASTPETQIRSTEAFF | TGTGCCAGCACCCCAGAGACACAAATACGTAGCACTGAAGCTTTCTTT
TRBJ2-1 | . | TRBV19 | . | CASSWGAYNEQFF | TGTGCCAGTAGTTGGGGGGCCTACAATGAGCAGTTCTTC
TRBJ2-1 | . | TRBV28 | . | CASQRVLNSYNEQFF | TGTGCCAGCCAGCGGGTCCTCAACTCCTACAATGAGCAGTTCTTC
TRBJ2-2 | . | TRBV27 | . | CASSQTNTGELFF | TGTGCCAGCAGCCAAACGAACACCGGGGAGCTGTTTTTT
TRBJ2-3 | . | TRBV10-3 | . | CAISEWTHPTDTQYF | TGTGCCATCAGTGAATGGACACACCCCACAGATACGCAGTATTTT
TRBJ2-2 | . | TRBV9 | . | CASSVRRESNTGELFF | TGTGCCAGCAGCGTAAGGCGGGAATCAAACACCGGGGAGCTGTTTTTT
TRBJ1-1 | . | TRBV6-1 | . | CASSEEWGAGNTEAFF | TGTGCCAGCAGTGAAGAGTGGGGGGCTGGGAACACTGAAGCTTTCTTT
TRBJ2-3 | . | TRBV5-5 | TRBD2 | CASSSSGRALADTQYF | TGTGCCAGCAGCTCTAGCGGGAGGGCCCTGGCAGATACGCAGTATTTT
TRBJ2-7 | . | TRBV18 | . | CASSRDTYEQYF | TGTGCCAGCTCTCGGGACACCTACGAGCAGTACTTC
TRBJ1-1 | . | TRBV11-1 | . | CASSPYPSGWGVHEAFF | TGTGCCAGCAGCCCATACCCTTCAGGGTGGGGTGTGCATGAAGCTTTCTTT
TRBJ2-7 | . | TRBV5-1 | . | CASSLAGVSEQYF | TGCGCCAGCAGCTTGGCCGGCGTCTCCGAGCAGTACTTC
TRBJ1-1 | . | TRBV27 | . | CASRLEGTSTEAFF | TGTGCCAGCAGACTGGAAGGGACAAGCACTGAAGCTTTCTTT
TRBJ2-2 | . | TRBV15 | TRBD2 | CATSRGTSESTGELFF | TGTGCCACCAGCAGAGGGACTAGCGAAAGCACCGGGGAGCTGTTTTTT
TRBJ2-7 | . | TRBV28 | TRBD2 | CASSVLAALSYEQYF | TGTGCCAGCAGTGTACTAGCGGCCCTCTCCTACGAGCAGTACTTC
TRBJ2-1 | . | TRBV4-3 | . | CASSQEGGIVPKSFGQFF | TGCGCCAGCAGCCAAGAAGGGGGGATCGTACCCAAATCTTTTGGGCAGTTCTTC
TRBJ1-1 | . | TRBV27 | . | CASSSNYDGGEAFF | TGTGCCAGCAGTTCAAACTACGATGGTGGTGAAGCTTTCTTT
TRBJ2-5 | . | TRBV16 | TRBD2 | CASSPPGSGRPYQETQYF | TGTGCCAGCAGCCCCCCCGGGAGCGGGAGGCCTTACCAAGAGACCCAGTACTTC
TRBJ2-5 | . | TRBV7-9 | TRBD1 | CASSLTGLQETQYF | TGTGCCAGCAGCTTGACAGGGCTTCAAGAGACCCAGTACTTC
TRBJ1-5 | . | TRBV28 | TRBD1 | CASSPTVGTGGLQPQHF | TGTGCCAGCAGTCCAACAGTCGGGACAGGGGGCCTCCAGCCCCAGCATTTT
TRBJ2-7 | . | TRBV6-1 | TRBD1 | CASSEAGLTGTYEQYF | TGTGCCAGCAGTGAAGCGGGCTTGACAGGGACCTACGAGCAGTACTTC
TRBJ2-3 | once | TRBV10-1 | . | CASSGNLYSGPGWGTQYF | TGCGCCAGCAGTGGCAACTTGTATAGCGGCCCGGGTTGGGGTACGCAGTATTTT
TRBJ2-1 | . | TRBV28 | TRBD1 | CASSHQDRGSYNEQFF | TGTGCCAGCAGCCACCAAGACAGGGGTTCTTACAATGAGCAGTTCTTC
TRBJ1-1 | . | TRBV27 | . | CASSWGGEGLLTEAFF | TGTGCCAGCAGTTGGGGGGGGGAGGGGCTTCTCACTGAAGCTTTCTTT
TRBJ1-2 | once | TRBV11-2 | TRBD1 | CASSVRDRQLTNYGYTF | TGTGCCAGCAGCGTCCGGGACAGGCAACTTACTAACTATGGCTACACCTTC